Each of the 20 T cell receptor beta chains below was sequenced from the same sample in a study of T cells in Graves' hyperthyroidism and ophthalmopathy. The CDR3 regions of TCR beta were amplified from RNA transcripts. Initially, a first-round RT-PCR of the TCR CDR3 employed the HTBI primer set. Via MiXCR, TCRdb re-called the multiplex PCR reads, giving one row per CDR3 protein. Among hundreds of thousands of distinct CDR3 sequences listed, under 15% were seen once. What was sequenced was blood. These receptors were taken from a woman aged 40 to 50 with Graves' ophthalmopathy.

This clonotype was observed at least ten times. The chain recombines TRBV28 with TRBJ2-7; 10 bases map to TRBD2. Germline V lookup: CDR1 MDHEN, CDR2 SYDVKM. The CDR3 runs to 17 residues. V lost 4 bases to trimming and J lost 2 bases; unmatched junction nucleotides: 11. The CDR3 DNA reads as TGTGCCAGCAGTTCACCCTCGAGCGGGAGGGCCACCTACGAGCAGTACTTC. It yields the protein CASSSPSSGRATYEQYF.

This clonotype was observed at least ten times. The chain couples TRBV2 to TRBJ1-2; 7 bases are shared with TRBD1. This CDR3 has 14 amino acids. Per the germline V gene, CDR1 is SNHLY and CDR2 is FYNNEI. After removal of 3 bases from V and 5 bases from J, the junction contained 6 bases not matched to a gene. DNA of the CDR3: TGTGCCAGCAGTGACGAGGACAGGCCGTATGGCTACACCTTC. Protein: CASSDEDRPYGYTF.

This clonotype has at least ten counts. The genes are TRBV7-2 and TRBJ1-2; no definite D call. The CDR3 extends over 14 amino acids. Trimming pared 1 base from V and 4 bases from J, leaving 10 bases between. Germline CDR1 SGHTA, CDR2 FQGNSA. CDR3 coding DNA: TGTGCCAGCAGCTTAGTCGTAGGTACCTATGGCTACACCTTC. This translates into CASSLVVGTYGYTF.

This clonotype was detected ten times or more. This chain joins TRBV9 and TRBJ2-7; 10 bases agree with TRBD2. The CDR3 sequence is 15 residues long. Unmatched junction bases numbered 8, after V lost 2 bases and J lost 6 bases. Germline loops: CDR1 SGDLS, CDR2 YYNGEE. For the CDR3, the DNA is TGTGCCAGCAGCGTTAGAGCGGGAGGGGAATCCGAGCAGTACTTC. This translates into CASSVRAGGESEQYF.

This clonotype was counted many times. The rearrangement uses TRBV19 and TRBJ2-5; D is possibly TRBD1 or TRBD2 (8 bases each). Germline V gene sequence: CDR1 LNHDA, CDR2 SQIVND (reference sequence). Between the trimmed V and J ends, which lost 5 bases and 2 bases, there was a span of 15 bases. This CDR3 is built from 15 residues. The CDR3 protein is CASSRGGTGQETQYF. In nucleotides, the CDR3 is TGTGCCAGTAGTCGCGGGGGGACAGGACAAGAGACCCAGTACTTC.

This clonotype appeared many times. V is TRBV20-1 and J is TRBJ2-5, with 8 bases fitting TRBD2. Germline V gene sequence: CDR1 DFQATT, CDR2 SNEGSKA (reference sequence). The CDR3 loop spans 13 amino acids. V dropped 3 bases and J dropped 5; count of bases not matched to a gene: 5. The DNA for the CDR3 is TGCAGTGCTAGGACTAGCGTGGGGGAGACCCAGTACTTC. Residues: CSARTSVGETQYF.

There are many counts of this clonotype. The rearrangement joins TRBV10-3 to TRBJ2-7; 10 bases map to TRBD1. The V and J ends lost 4 bases and 4 bases, in that order; junction bases with no gene match: 7. The CDR3 is 15 amino acids. Germline V CDR1 and CDR2: ENHRY, SYGVKD. The CDR3 loop reads CAISAAGQGGYEQYF. The DNA of the CDR3 is TGTGCCATCAGTGCCGCTGGACAGGGGGGGTACGAGCAGTACTTC.

This clonotype has only a few counts. The rearrangement joins TRBV19 to TRBJ2-7, with D unclear. The CDR3 contains 14 residues. The V gene's germline CDR1 is LNHDA and CDR2 SQIVND (reference sequence). V lost 6 bases to trimming and J lost 3 bases, with 15 bases between them. In DNA, the CDR3 is TGTGCCAGTAGCTGGGGTGGCCGGATCTACGAGCAGTACTTC. As protein: CASSWGGRIYEQYF.

This clonotype was observed many times. The chain recombines TRBV12-5 with TRBJ2-4, with D unclear. Trimming removed 1 base at V and 0 bases at J, with 22 bases between. Germline assignment: CDR1 LGHNT and CDR2 FRNRAP. This CDR3 has 20 residues. CDR3 protein: CASGLALGVCADLAKNIQYF. In nucleotides, the CDR3 is TGTGCTAGTGGTTTGGCCCTTGGGGTATGTGCCGATCTAGCCAAAAACATTCAGTACTTC.

The chain employs TRBV28 and TRBJ1-1; possible D gene TRBD1, 5 bases. The CDR3 sequence is 15 residues long. With 2 bases removed from V and 4 bases from J, the gap between germline ends came to 14 bases. Germline CDR1 reads MDHEN; CDR2 reads SYDVKM. Here the CDR3 DNA reads TGTGCCAGCAGTTTACCCCAGGGAAGGGGCACTGAAGCTTTCTTT. As protein: CASSLPQGRGTEAFF.

This clonotype appeared many times. The rearrangement joins TRBV24-1 to TRBJ2-7, with D possibly TRBD1 on 6 matching bases. In germline, CDR1 is KGHDR, CDR2 SFDVKD. V shed 6 bases and J shed 0 bases, with 8 bases lying between them. The CDR3 covers 13 residues. The CDR3 DNA reads TGTGCCACCAGTTCAGGGGCCTCCTACGAGCAGTACTTC. Its translation: CATSSGASYEQYF.

This clonotype has at least ten counts. CDR3 DNA: TGTGCCAGCAGCCCAAGCGGCACAGATACGCAGTATTTT. This encodes CASSPSGTDTQYF. This sequence joins TRBV12-3 or TRBV12-4 and TRBJ2-3; no clear D gene. Trimming took 6 bases from V and 1 from J, leaving 8 bases between them. The CDR3 is 13 amino acids.

The chain joins TRBV12-3 or TRBV12-4 to TRBJ2-7; 11 nucleotides align to TRBD2. J was trimmed by 0 bases and V by 6 bases; bases with no gene match: 1. The CDR3 is made up of 14 amino acids. DNA of the CDR3: TGTGCCAGCAGACTAGCGGGGGACTCCTACGAGCAGTACTTC. It translates to CASRLAGDSYEQYF.

The table lists this clonotype with many counts. The gene calls are TRBV30 and TRBJ1-1; D may be TRBD1 (5 bases). Looked up from germline, CDR1 is GTSNPN and CDR2 is SVGIG (reference sequence). The CDR3 has 13 residues. The V and J ends lost 3 bases and 6 bases respectively, with 14 bases between them. The CDR3 DNA follows: TGTGCCTGGAGCGGCGGGGGACCCCCTGAAGCTTTCTTT. This translates into CAWSGGGPPEAFF.

This chain joins TRBV19 and TRBJ1-5, with TRBD1 identical over 10 bases. This CDR3 contains 16 residues. With 7 bases clipped from V and 5 bases from J, the junction kept 11 bases outside the gene matches. CDR1 is LNHDA and CDR2 is SQIVND in the germline V gene (reference sequence). The DNA of the CDR3 is TGTGCCAGTACCACTCCCCTCGGACAGGGGGATCAGCCCCAGCATTTT. Translation: CASTTPLGQGDQPQHF. The full variable domain, in which reference TRBV19 and TRBJ1-5 provide the parts outside the CDR3, is DGGITQSPKYLFRKEGQNVTLSCEQNLNHDAMYWYRQDPGQGLRLIYYSQIVNDFQKGDIAEGYSVSREKKESFPLTVTSAQKNPTAFYLCASTTPLGQGDQPQHFGDGTRLSIL.

The sample holds one count of this clonotype. V is TRBV18 and J is TRBJ1-1, with D hard to call. The V gene's germline CDR1 is KGHSH and CDR2 LQKENI. V lost 2 bases to trimming and J lost 4 bases, with 14 bases between them. This CDR3 has 15 amino acids. CDR3 nucleotide sequence: TGTGCCAGCTCACCAGTGCTCCGGGGTGGCACTGAAGCTTTCTTT. Its protein product is CASSPVLRGGTEAFF.

This clonotype was recorded at least ten times. The chain is built from TRBV20-1 and TRBJ2-2; D unclear. Germline V CDR1 and CDR2: DFQATT, SNEGSKA (reference sequence). The CDR3 covers 13 residues. V lost 6 bases and J lost 7, with 15 bases in between. The CDR3 DNA reads as TGCAGTGCCCTACCAGAGGTCCGCGGGGAGCTGTTTTTT. Translating gives CSALPEVRGELFF.

Many counts were recorded for this clonotype. The rearrangement links TRBV19 to TRBJ1-1; the D gene is possibly TRBD1 (6 bases). The CDR3 is 15 residues long. The V end lost 8 bases, the J end lost 1 base, and 17 bases lay between the germline ends. In germline, CDR1 is LNHDA, CDR2 SQIVND (reference sequence). In DNA, the CDR3 is TGTGCCAGTGTAGACCTAGCAGGGGCGAACACTGAAGCTTTCTTT. This sequence encodes CASVDLAGANTEAFF.

This clonotype was detected only a few times. The chain couples TRBV10-3 to TRBJ2-2; weak D call: TRBD2 (6 bases). V lost 2 bases to trimming and J lost 4 bases, with 8 bases between them. The CDR3 loop spans 14 amino acids. From germline, CDR1 is ENHRY and CDR2 SYGVKD. CDR3 in DNA: TGTGCCATCAGTGAGGCCGGGAGCACCGGGGAGCTGTTTTTT. Its translation is CAISEAGSTGELFF.

This clonotype was counted at least ten times. The chain links TRBV19 to TRBJ1-5, with D hard to call. Germline V CDR1 and CDR2: LNHDA, SQIVND (reference sequence). With 3 bases removed from V and 4 bases from J, the gap between germline ends came to 16 bases. The CDR3 runs to 16 residues. CDR3 sequence reads: CASSMIEVSYNQPQHF. The CDR3 DNA reads TGTGCCAGTAGTATGATAGAAGTCAGCTATAATCAGCCCCAGCATTTT. Looking up the rest from reference TRBV19 and TRBJ1-5 gives the full variable domain: DGGITQSPKYLFRKEGQNVTLSCEQNLNHDAMYWYRQDPGQGLRLIYYSQIVNDFQKGDIAEGYSVSREKKESFPLTVTSAQKNPTAFYLCASSMIEVSYNQPQHFGDGTRLSIL.